These T cell receptor beta chains were read from a single sample in a study of T cells in Graves' hyperthyroidism and ophthalmopathy. Each CDR3 protein gets one entry after TCRdb re-called the multiplex PCR reads with MiXCR. The table has some 350,000 distinct CDR3 sequences, roughly 15% seen once. The sequenced material came from blood. These receptors were taken from a woman in her sixties with Graves' ophthalmopathy. CDR3s include the opening cysteine and the closing phenylalanine or tryptophan. Fields, in order: D gene, clone size, J gene, V gene, CDR3 protein, CDR3 DNA. A D gene is named only where the DNA matches it firmly. Some rows mark clone size as missing; the rest say once, few, many or name a class of expanded clone.

TRBD1 many TRBJ2-1 TRBV20-1 CSARPRDRSYNEQFF TGCAGTGCAAGACCCCGGGACAGGTCCTACAATGAGCAGTTCTTC
. few TRBJ2-2 TRBV19 CASSITSRANTGELFF TGTGCCAGTAGTATTACTTCCAGGGCGAACACCGGGGAGCTGTTTTTT
. many TRBJ2-5 TRBV7-2 CASSYTRRETQYF TGTGCCAGCAGCTATACAAGACGAGAGACCCAGTACTTC
TRBD1 many TRBJ2-1 TRBV18 CASSPPDRVEFF TGTGCCAGCTCACCACCGGACAGGGTTGAGTTCTTC
. many TRBJ2-5 TRBV18 CASSPGLGETQYF TGTGCCAGCTCACCGGGTCTGGGGGAGACCCAGTACTTC
TRBD2 many TRBJ2-3 TRBV19 CASSGTSGKAIPSPATDTQYF TGTGCCAGTTCCGGGACTAGCGGGAAAGCCATCCCATCGCCCGCCACAGATACGCAGTATTTT
. . TRBJ1-2 TRBV20-1 CSASATGIGGYTF TGCAGTGCTAGTGCCACAGGGATAGGTGGCTACACCTTC
TRBD2 many TRBJ2-1 TRBV30 CAWSADLWSGSSSYNEQFF TGTGCCTGGAGCGCCGATCTTTGGAGCGGGAGTAGCTCCTACAATGAGCAGTTCTTC
TRBD2 many TRBJ2-1 TRBV11-2 CASSFLGRVEQFF TGTGCCAGCAGCTTCCTCGGGAGGGTAGAGCAGTTCTTC
TRBD1 . TRBJ2-7 TRBV27 CASSSPSGTGEYEQYF TGTGCCAGCAGTTCGCCCAGCGGGACAGGGGAGTACGAGCAGTACTTC
TRBD1 many TRBJ2-1 TRBV2 CASKETSGQGAYNEQFF TGTGCCAGCAAAGAAACGAGTGGACAGGGGGCCTACAATGAGCAGTTCTTC
. few TRBJ1-6 TRBV5-1 CASTLRGGGSPLHF TGCGCCAGCACCCTGAGGGGCGGAGGTTCACCCCTCCACTTT
TRBD1 . TRBJ1-4 TRBV27 CATRRGTGPTNEKLFF TGTGCCACCCGTAGGGGGACAGGCCCAACTAATGAAAAACTGTTTTTT
. many TRBJ2-1 TRBV10-3 CAISERQGTPGNEQFF TGTGCCATCAGTGAGCGGCAGGGAACCCCTGGTAATGAGCAGTTCTTC
. many TRBJ2-5 TRBV28 CASSGNRRAFETQYF TGTGCCAGCAGCGGTAACCGGAGGGCCTTTGAGACCCAGTACTTC
. many TRBJ1-2 TRBV27 CASSQSHGAIYGYTF TGTGCCAGCAGTCAATCCCACGGGGCGATATATGGCTACACCTTC
. . TRBJ2-3 TRBV20-1 CSARDSIPISGIRTDTQYF TGCAGTGCTAGAGATTCGATCCCTATCTCCGGGATACGCACAGATACGCAGTATTTT
TRBD2 many TRBJ2-3 TRBV2 CASSGPGREVTDTQYF TGTGCCAGCAGTGGTCCTGGGCGGGAGGTCACAGATACGCAGTATTTT
TRBD2 few TRBJ2-4 TRBV19 CASSPIAGGAKNIQYF TGTGCCAGTAGTCCCATAGCGGGAGGGGCCAAAAACATTCAGTACTTC
. . TRBJ2-2 TRBV3-1 CASSVWTKNTGELFF TGTGCCAGCAGCGTATGGACTAAAAACACCGGGGAGCTGTTTTTT
. few TRBJ1-1 TRBV19 CASSISRQLSTEAFF TGTGCCAGTAGTATCTCCAGACAGCTGAGCACTGAAGCTTTCTTT
. once TRBJ1-4 TRBV6-1 CASSASGSTFYTNEKLFF TGTGCCAGCAGTGCATCAGGGAGTACATTTTATACTAATGAAAAACTGTTTTTT
TRBD1 . TRBJ1-4 TRBV7-9 CASSSTLTGAQKLFF TGTGCCAGCAGCTCGACCCTCACAGGGGCCCAAAAACTGTTTTTT
. . TRBJ2-1 TRBV6-1 CATELQGSYNEQFF TGTGCCACTGAGTTACAGGGATCCTACAATGAGCAGTTCTTC
. . TRBJ1-5 TRBV15 CATSREGIYSNQPQHF TGTGCCACCAGCAGAGAGGGAATATATAGCAATCAGCCCCAGCATTTT
. . TRBJ2-7 TRBV5-6 CASSERTVKSYEQYF TGTGCCAGCAGCGAACGGACAGTAAAATCCTACGAGCAGTACTTC
. many TRBJ1-1 TRBV29-1 CSVVKENLNTEAFF TGCAGCGTTGTTAAAGAGAATTTGAACACTGAAGCTTTCTTT
. . TRBJ2-2 TRBV28 CASSPGTRPTGELFF TGTGCCAGCAGCCCCGGGACCCGACCCACCGGGGAGCTGTTTTTT
. . TRBJ1-2 TRBV12-3/TRBV12-4 CASSTPGTWGYTF TGTGCCAGCAGTACACCAGGGACTTGGGGCTACACCTTC
TRBD1 . TRBJ2-2 TRBV28 CASSSDRDMFF TGTGCCAGCAGTTCCGACAGGGATATGTTTTTT
. many TRBJ2-3 TRBV9 CASSVGPDGNTDTQYF TGTGCCAGCAGCGTAGGGCCCGATGGGAACACAGATACGCAGTATTTT
TRBD2 few TRBJ2-3 TRBV11-2 CASSPGWTSGDVDTQYF TGTGCCAGCAGCCCAGGGTGGACTAGCGGGGATGTAGATACGCAGTATTTT
. few TRBJ2-7 TRBV20-1 CSASSRRTQLSYEQYF TGCAGTGCTAGTTCGCGTCGGACGCAGCTCTCCTACGAGCAGTACTTC
TRBD1 . TRBJ1-6 TRBV6-1 CATGVGTGGDSPLHF TGTGCCACTGGGGTGGGGACAGGGGGCGATTCACCCCTCCACTTT